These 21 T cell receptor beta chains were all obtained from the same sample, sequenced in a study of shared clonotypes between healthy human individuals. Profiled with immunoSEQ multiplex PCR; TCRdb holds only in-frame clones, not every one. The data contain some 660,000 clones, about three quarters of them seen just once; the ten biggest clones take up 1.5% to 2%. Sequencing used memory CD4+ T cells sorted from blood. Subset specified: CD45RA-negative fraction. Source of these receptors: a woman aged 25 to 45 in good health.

CDR3 bases: TGTGCCAGCAGTGAAGCGGGTCAGGGACCAAGTTACGAGCAGTACTTC. Translating it yields CASSEAGQGPSYEQYF. The chain has TRBV2 and TRBJ2-7; D is perhaps TRBD1 or TRBD2 (5 bases each). The V gene's germline CDR1 is SNHLY and CDR2 FYNNEI. Trimming left V 0 bases short and J 4 bases short, with 16 bases between. CDR3 length equals 16 residues.

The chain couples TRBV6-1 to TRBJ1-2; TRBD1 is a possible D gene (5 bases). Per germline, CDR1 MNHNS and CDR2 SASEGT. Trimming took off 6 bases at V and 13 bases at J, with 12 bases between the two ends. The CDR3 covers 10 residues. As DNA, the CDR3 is TGTGCCAGCAGCGAGAGGACAACCACCTTC. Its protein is CASSERTTTF.

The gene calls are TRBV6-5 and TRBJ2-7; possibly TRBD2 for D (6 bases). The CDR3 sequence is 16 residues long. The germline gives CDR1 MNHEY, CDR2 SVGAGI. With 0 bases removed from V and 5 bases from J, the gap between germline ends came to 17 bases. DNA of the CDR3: TGTGCCAGCAGTTACTCCCCGGGACTTGCCTTGCACGAGCAGTACTTC. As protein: CASSYSPGLALHEQYF.

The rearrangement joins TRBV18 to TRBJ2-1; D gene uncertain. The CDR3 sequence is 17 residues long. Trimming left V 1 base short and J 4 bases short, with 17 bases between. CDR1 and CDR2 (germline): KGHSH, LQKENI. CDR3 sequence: CASSPLGPQRTYNEQFF. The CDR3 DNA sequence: TGTGCCAGCTCACCACTAGGCCCTCAGCGTACGTACAATGAGCAGTTCTTC.

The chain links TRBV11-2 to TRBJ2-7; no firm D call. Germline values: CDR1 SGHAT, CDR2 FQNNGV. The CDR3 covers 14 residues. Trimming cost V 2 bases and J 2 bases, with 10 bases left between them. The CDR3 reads CASSLRLTTYEQYF. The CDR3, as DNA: TGTGCCAGCAGCTTAAGACTGACAACCTACGAGCAGTACTTC.

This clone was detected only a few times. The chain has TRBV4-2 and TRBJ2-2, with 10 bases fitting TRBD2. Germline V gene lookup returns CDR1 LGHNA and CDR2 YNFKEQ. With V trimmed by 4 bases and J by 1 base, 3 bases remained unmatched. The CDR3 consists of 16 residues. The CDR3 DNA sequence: TGTGCCAGCAGCCCCGGGACTAGCGAGAACACCGGGGAGCTGTTTTTT. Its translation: CASSPGTSENTGELFF.

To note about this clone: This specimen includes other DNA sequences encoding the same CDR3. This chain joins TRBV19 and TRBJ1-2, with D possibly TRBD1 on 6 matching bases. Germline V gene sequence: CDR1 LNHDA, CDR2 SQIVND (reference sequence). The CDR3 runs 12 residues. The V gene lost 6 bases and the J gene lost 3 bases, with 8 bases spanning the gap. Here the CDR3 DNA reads TGTGCCAGTAGACAGGGAGACTATGGCTACACCTTC. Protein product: CASRQGDYGYTF.

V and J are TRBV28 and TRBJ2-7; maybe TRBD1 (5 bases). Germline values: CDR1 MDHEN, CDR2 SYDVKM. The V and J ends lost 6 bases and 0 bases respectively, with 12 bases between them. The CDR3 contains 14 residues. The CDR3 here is CASSRPRGSYEQYF. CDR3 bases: TGTGCCAGCAGCCGACCAAGGGGCTCCTACGAGCAGTACTTC. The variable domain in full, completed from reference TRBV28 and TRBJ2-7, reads DVKVTQSSRYLVKRTGEKVFLECVQDMDHENMFWYRQDPGLGLRLIYFSYDVKMKEKGDIPEGYSVSREKKERFSLILESASTNQTSMYLCASSRPRGSYEQYFGPGTRLTVT.

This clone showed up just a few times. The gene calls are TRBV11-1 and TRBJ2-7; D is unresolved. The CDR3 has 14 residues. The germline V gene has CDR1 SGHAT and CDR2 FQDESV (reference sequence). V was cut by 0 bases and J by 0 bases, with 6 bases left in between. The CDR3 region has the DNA TGTGCCAGCAGCTTAGCACAGAGCTCCTACGAGCAGTACTTC. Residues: CASSLAQSSYEQYF. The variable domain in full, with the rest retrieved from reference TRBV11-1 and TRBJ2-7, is EAEVAQSPRYKITEKSQAVAFWCDPISGHATLYWYRQILGQGPELLVQFQDESVVDDSQLPKDRFSAERLKGVDSTLKIQPAELGDSAMYLCASSLAQSSYEQYFGPGTRLTVT.

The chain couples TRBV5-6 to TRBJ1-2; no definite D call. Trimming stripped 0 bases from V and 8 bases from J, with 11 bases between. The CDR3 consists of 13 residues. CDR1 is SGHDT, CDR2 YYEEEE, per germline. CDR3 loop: CASSLGTPRGYTF. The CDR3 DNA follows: TGTGCCAGCAGCTTGGGGACCCCTAGGGGCTACACCTTC. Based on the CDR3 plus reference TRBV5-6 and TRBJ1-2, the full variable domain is DAGVTQSPTHLIKTRGQQVTLRCSPKSGHDTVSWYQQALGQGPQFIFQYYEEEERQRGNFPDRFSGHQFPNYSSELNVNALLLGDSALYLCASSLGTPRGYTFGSGTRLTVV.

CDR3 sequence reads: CASSLVRDRGGTDTQYF. The CDR3 nucleotides are TGTGCCAGCAGCTTGGTCCGGGACAGGGGAGGGACAGATACGCAGTATTTT. The chain joins TRBV5-4 to TRBJ2-3, with TRBD1 matching over 10 bases. Trimming removed 0 bases from V and 3 bases from J; junction bases left unmatched: 7. CDR1 SGHNT and CDR2 YYREEE come from the germline V gene (reference sequence). CDR3 length: 17 amino acids.

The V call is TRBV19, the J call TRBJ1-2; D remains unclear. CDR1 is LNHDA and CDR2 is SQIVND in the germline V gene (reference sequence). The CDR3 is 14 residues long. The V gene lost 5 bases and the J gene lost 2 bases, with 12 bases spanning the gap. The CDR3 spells CASSVGRSNYGYTF. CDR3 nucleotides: TGTGCCAGTAGTGTCGGACGATCCAACTATGGCTACACCTTC.

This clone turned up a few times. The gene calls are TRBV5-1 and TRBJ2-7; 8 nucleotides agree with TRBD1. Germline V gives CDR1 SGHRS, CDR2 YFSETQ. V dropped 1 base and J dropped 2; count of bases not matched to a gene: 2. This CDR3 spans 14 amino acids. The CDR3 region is CASSLLTGAYEQYF. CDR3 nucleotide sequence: TGCGCCAGCAGCTTGTTGACAGGGGCCTACGAGCAGTACTTC.

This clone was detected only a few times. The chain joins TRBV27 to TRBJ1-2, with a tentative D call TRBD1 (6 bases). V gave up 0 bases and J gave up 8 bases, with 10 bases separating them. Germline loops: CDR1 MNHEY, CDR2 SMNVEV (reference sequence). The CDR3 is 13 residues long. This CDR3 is CASSLSTGVGYTF. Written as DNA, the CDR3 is TGTGCCAGCAGTTTATCGACAGGCGTAGGCTACACCTTC.

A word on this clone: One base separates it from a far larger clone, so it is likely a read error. The CDR3 region is CASSGSYEQYF. DNA of the CDR3: TGTGCCAGCAGTGGCTCCTACGAGCAGTACTTC. The genes are TRBV6-1 and TRBJ2-7; D not certain. Trimming took 4 bases from V and 0 from J, leaving 1 base between them. Germline V gene data show CDR1 as MNHNS and CDR2 as SASEGT. The CDR3 is 11 amino acids.

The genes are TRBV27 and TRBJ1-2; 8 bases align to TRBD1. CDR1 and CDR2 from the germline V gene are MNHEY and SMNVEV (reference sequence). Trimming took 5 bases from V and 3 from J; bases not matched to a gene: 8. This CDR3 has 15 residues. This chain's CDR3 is CASSRAGTGDYGYTF. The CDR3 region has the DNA TGTGCCAGCAGTCGAGCCGGGACAGGTGACTATGGCTACACCTTC.

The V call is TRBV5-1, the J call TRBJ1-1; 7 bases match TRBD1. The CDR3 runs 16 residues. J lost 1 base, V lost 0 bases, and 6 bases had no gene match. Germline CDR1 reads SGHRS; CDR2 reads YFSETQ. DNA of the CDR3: TGCGCCAGCAGCTTGGGGACAGGATTTCGGAACACTGAAGCTTTCTTT. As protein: CASSLGTGFRNTEAFF.

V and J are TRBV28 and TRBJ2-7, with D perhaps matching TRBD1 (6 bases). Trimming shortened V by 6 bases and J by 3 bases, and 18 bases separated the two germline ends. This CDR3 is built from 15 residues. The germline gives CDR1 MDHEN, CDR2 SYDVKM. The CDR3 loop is CASRRLTGIRYEQYF. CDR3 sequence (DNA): TGTGCCAGCAGACGCCTTACAGGGATCCGCTACGAGCAGTACTTC.

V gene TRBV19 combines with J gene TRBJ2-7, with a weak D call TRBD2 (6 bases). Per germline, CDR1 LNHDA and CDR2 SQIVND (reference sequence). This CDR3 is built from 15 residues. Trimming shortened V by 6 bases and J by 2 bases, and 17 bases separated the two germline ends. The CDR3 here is CASSISRGTAYEQYF. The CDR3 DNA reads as TGTGCCAGTAGCATCAGTCGCGGGACGGCCTACGAGCAGTACTTC.

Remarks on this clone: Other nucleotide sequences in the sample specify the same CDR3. CDR3 in DNA: TGTGCCAGCAGCTTAGCAGGGGGGTACAATGAGCAGTTCTTC. Its translation is CASSLAGGYNEQFF. V usage is TRBV7-6 and J usage is TRBJ2-1, with D perhaps assigned TRBD1 or TRBD2 (6 bases each). This CDR3 has 14 amino acids. Trimming removed 0 bases at V and 4 bases at J, with 7 bases between. Germline V gene data show CDR1 as SGHVS and CDR2 as FNYEAQ. Full variable domain (outside the CDR3, taken from reference TRBV7-6 and TRBJ2-1): GAGVSQSPRYKVTKRGQDVALRCDPISGHVSLYWYRQALGQGPEFLTYFNYEAQQDKSGLPNDRFSAERPEGSISTLTIQRTEQRDSAMYRCASSLAGGYNEQFFGPGTRLTVL.

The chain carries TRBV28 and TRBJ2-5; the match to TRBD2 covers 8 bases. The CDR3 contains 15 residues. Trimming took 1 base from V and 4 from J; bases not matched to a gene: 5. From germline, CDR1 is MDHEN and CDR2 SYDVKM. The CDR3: CASSLSGTRRETQYF. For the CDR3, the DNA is TGTGCCAGCAGTTTATCCGGGACTAGGAGAGAGACCCAGTACTTC.